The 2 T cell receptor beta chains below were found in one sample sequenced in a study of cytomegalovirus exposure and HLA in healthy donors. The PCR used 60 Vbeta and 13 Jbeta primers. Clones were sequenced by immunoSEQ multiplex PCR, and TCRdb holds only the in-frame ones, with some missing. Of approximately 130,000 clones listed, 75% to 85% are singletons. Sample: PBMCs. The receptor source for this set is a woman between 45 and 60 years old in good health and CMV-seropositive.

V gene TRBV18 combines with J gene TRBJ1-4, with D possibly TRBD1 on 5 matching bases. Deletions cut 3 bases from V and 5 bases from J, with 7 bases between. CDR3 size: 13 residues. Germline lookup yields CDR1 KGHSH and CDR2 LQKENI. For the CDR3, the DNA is TGTGCCAGCTCACCGACAGAGAATGAAAAACTGTTTTTT. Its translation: CASSPTENEKLFF.

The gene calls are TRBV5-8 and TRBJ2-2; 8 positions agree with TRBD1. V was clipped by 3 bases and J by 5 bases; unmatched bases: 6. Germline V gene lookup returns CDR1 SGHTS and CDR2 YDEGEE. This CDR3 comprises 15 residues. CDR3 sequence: CASSSRTGRTGELFF. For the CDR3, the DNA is TGTGCCAGCAGCTCCCGGACAGGGAGGACCGGGGAGCTGTTTTTT.